This T cell receptor beta chain was found in a study of T cells in Graves' hyperthyroidism and ophthalmopathy. CDR1 is SGHNT and CDR2 is YYREEE in the germline V gene (reference sequence). V was clipped by 3 bases and J by 4 bases, with 16 bases between them. The CDR3 extends over 15 amino acids. TCR beta CDR3 regions were amplified from RNA transcripts. First-round RT-PCR with HTBI primers amplified the TCR CDR3 region. One entry per CDR3 protein, called by TCRdb with MiXCR from the multiplex PCR reads. The sample includes about 610,000 distinct CDR3 sequences, under 60% of them seen just once. At least ten counts were recorded for this clonotype.

This clonotype was sampled from a woman in her late teens or twenties with Graves' hyperthyroidism. This chain joins TRBV5-4 and TRBJ1-2, with D possibly matching TRBD1 (5 bases). Sequenced material: peripheral blood or thyroid tissue (not recorded which). CDR3 residues: CASSSISGARYGYTF. The CDR3 DNA sequence: TGTGCCAGCAGCTCTATCTCCGGGGCCCGCTATGGCTACACCTTC.